This paragraph covers one T cell receptor beta chain sequence. This entry comes from a study of monozygotic twins with inflammatory bowel disease. Reprocessing the 5' RACE reads, TCRdb reports a single entry for every CDR3 protein and omits DNA. In total, the table holds around 370,000 distinct CDR3 sequences. Germline V gene sequence: CDR1 SEHNR, CDR2 FQNEAQ (reference sequence). CDR3 size: 13 residues. This chain uses TRBV7-9 with TRBJ1-6. This TCR came from a human donor with ulcerative colitis or Crohn's disease, or a healthy co-twin of an affected twin (not recorded which). Sequenced input: blood. The CDR3 is CASSEGVNSPLHF.